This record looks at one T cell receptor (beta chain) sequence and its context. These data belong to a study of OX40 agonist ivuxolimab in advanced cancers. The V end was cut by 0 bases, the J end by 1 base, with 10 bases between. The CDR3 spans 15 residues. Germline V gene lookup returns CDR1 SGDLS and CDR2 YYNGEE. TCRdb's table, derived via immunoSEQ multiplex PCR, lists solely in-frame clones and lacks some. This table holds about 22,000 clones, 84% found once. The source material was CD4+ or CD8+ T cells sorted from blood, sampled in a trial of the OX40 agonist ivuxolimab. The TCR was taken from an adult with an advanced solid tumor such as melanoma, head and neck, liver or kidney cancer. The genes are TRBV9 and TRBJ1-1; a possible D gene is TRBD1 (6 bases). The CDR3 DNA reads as TGTGCCAGCAGCGTAGGAGGGGGTCCGAACACTGAAGCTTTCTTT. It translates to CASSVGGGPNTEAFF.